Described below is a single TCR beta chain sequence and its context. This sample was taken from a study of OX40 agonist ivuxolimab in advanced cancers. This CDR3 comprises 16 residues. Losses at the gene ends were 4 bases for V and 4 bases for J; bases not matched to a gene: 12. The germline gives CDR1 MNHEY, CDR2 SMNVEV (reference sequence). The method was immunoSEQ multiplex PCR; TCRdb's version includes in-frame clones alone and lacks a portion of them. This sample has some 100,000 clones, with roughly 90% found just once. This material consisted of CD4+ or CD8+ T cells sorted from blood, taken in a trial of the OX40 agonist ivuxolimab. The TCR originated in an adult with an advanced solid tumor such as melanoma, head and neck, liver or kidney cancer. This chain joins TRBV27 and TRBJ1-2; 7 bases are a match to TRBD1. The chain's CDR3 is CASSSTLTGTGYGYTF. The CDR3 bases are TGTGCCAGCAGTTCAACCCTGACAGGGACCGGCTATGGCTACACCTTC.